This T cell receptor (beta chain) was recovered during a study of T cells in Graves' hyperthyroidism and ophthalmopathy. It was RNA transcripts that yielded the amplified TCR beta CDR3 regions. Using the HTBI primer set, a first-round RT-PCR was run on the TCR CDR3. TCRdb itself ran the multiplex PCR reads through MiXCR, one entry per CDR3 protein. The table lists approximately 600,000 distinct CDR3 sequences, about 14% of them singletons. This clonotype has ten or more counts. Its specificity is not known. Study observations and caveats: Also found in blood were most expanded thyroid clonotypes above 0.001.

CDR3 length: 15 amino acids. Germline loops: CDR1 KGHSH, CDR2 LQKENI. Trimming cost V 5 bases and J 3 bases, with 16 bases left between them. The source is a woman aged 18-29 years with Graves' ophthalmopathy. Sequencing was carried out using blood. This rearrangement joins TRBV18 to TRBJ1-1; D possibly corresponds to TRBD1 (6 bases). In nucleotides, the CDR3 is TGTGCCAGCTCAATTGCTCAGGGGAGGGACACTGAAGCTTTCTTT. Translated, it gives CASSIAQGRDTEAFF.